A selection of T cell receptor beta chains follows, all from one sample in a study of blood T cell repertoires in COVID-19. Sequencing was performed with immunoSEQ multiplex PCR; in TCRdb, only in-frame clones are kept and a portion is missing. Altogether 140,000 or so clones are present, roughly three quarters being singletons, with the ten largest covering around 4%. What was sequenced was peripheral blood. The receptors stem from a man between 60 and 75 years old with acute or convalescent COVID-19. CDR3s include the opening cysteine and the closing phenylalanine or tryptophan. D genes are given only for firm matches. Clone size, where shown, is once, few, many, or a class for clones that have expanded.

d_gene: TRBD1
abundance: -
v_gene: TRBV28
j_gene: TRBJ2-5
CDR3aa: CASRPGTGGETQYF
CDR3nt: TGTGCCAGCAGACCCGGGACAGGGGGAGAGACCCAGTACTTC

d_gene: TRBD2
abundance: -
v_gene: TRBV6-5
j_gene: TRBJ2-7
CDR3aa: CASSYGGGPYEQYF
CDR3nt: TGTGCCAGCAGTTACGGGGGGGGACCCTACGAGCAGTACTTC

d_gene: TRBD1
abundance: few
v_gene: TRBV5-1
j_gene: TRBJ2-3
CDR3aa: CASSLDGQGAYTQYF
CDR3nt: TGCGCCAGCAGCTTGGACGGACAGGGGGCATATACGCAGTATTTT

d_gene: TRBD1
abundance: -
v_gene: TRBV6-4
j_gene: TRBJ1-2
CDR3aa: CASSETGGGYGYTF
CDR3nt: TGTGCCAGCAGTGAGACAGGGGGCGGCTATGGCTACACCTTC

d_gene: -
abundance: -
v_gene: TRBV5-1
j_gene: TRBJ2-2
CDR3aa: CASSLAARWITGELFF
CDR3nt: TGCGCCAGCAGCTTGGCGGCCAGGTGGATCACCGGGGAGCTGTTTTTT

d_gene: -
abundance: -
v_gene: TRBV11-2
j_gene: TRBJ2-7
CDR3aa: CASSLTLSSYEQYF
CDR3nt: TGTGCCAGCAGCTTAACCCTGAGCTCCTACGAGCAGTACTTC

d_gene: TRBD2
abundance: few
v_gene: TRBV5-1
j_gene: TRBJ2-2
CDR3aa: CASSFFSGTTTGELFF
CDR3nt: TGCGCCAGCAGCTTTTTTTCAGGGACTACCACCGGGGAGCTGTTTTTT

d_gene: TRBD2
abundance: -
v_gene: TRBV6-2/TRBV6-3
j_gene: TRBJ2-3
CDR3aa: CASSPLSSGNLNTQYF
CDR3nt: TGTGCCAGCAGCCCTCTCTCTAGCGGGAATCTAAATACGCAGTATTTT

d_gene: -
abundance: -
v_gene: TRBV30
j_gene: TRBJ1-2
CDR3aa: CAWSVVTGSYTF
CDR3nt: TGTGCCTGGAGTGTAGTGACCGGGAGCTACACCTTC

d_gene: TRBD2
abundance: -
v_gene: TRBV19
j_gene: TRBJ2-2
CDR3aa: CASSIGIAGGNTGELFF
CDR3nt: TGTGCCAGTAGTATTGGGATAGCGGGTGGGAACACCGGGGAGCTGTTTTTT

d_gene: TRBD1
abundance: -
v_gene: TRBV3-1/TRBV3-2
j_gene: TRBJ2-7
CDR3aa: CASRSGTGVPEQYF
CDR3nt: TGTGCCAGCAGATCCGGGACAGGGGTGCCCGAGCAGTACTTC

d_gene: -
abundance: -
v_gene: TRBV7-9
j_gene: TRBJ1-2
CDR3aa: CASSLETGSGYTF
CDR3nt: TGTGCCAGCAGCTTAGAAACAGGGAGTGGCTACACCTTC

d_gene: TRBD2
abundance: -
v_gene: TRBV18
j_gene: TRBJ2-7
CDR3aa: CASSGGGTGGYEQYF
CDR3nt: TGTGCCAGCTCAGGCGGTGGAACGGGAGGCTACGAGCAGTACTTC

d_gene: -
abundance: -
v_gene: TRBV9
j_gene: TRBJ2-2
CDR3aa: CASSVQGRDTGELFF
CDR3nt: TGTGCCAGCAGCGTCCAGGGTAGGGACACCGGGGAGCTGTTTTTT

d_gene: TRBD2
abundance: -
v_gene: TRBV11-2
j_gene: TRBJ2-5
CDR3aa: CASAGTSQETQYF
CDR3nt: TGTGCCAGCGCGGGGACTAGTCAAGAGACCCAGTACTTC

d_gene: TRBD2
abundance: -
v_gene: TRBV7-9
j_gene: TRBJ2-1
CDR3aa: CAVGTTLPRFF
CDR3nt: TGTGCCGTTGGGACTACCCTACCCCGTTTCTTC

d_gene: -
abundance: -
v_gene: TRBV5-1
j_gene: TRBJ2-7
CDR3aa: CASSLVGGFSIEQYF
CDR3nt: TGCGCCAGCAGCTTGGTTGGCGGCTTCTCTATCGAGCAGTACTTC

d_gene: -
abundance: -
v_gene: TRBV6-5
j_gene: TRBJ1-1
CDR3aa: CASSYGRAGRNTEAFF
CDR3nt: TGTGCCAGCAGTTACGGAAGAGCGGGGAGGAACACTGAAGCTTTCTTT

d_gene: -
abundance: -
v_gene: TRBV19
j_gene: TRBJ2-5
CDR3aa: CASSAPGTQYF
CDR3nt: TGTGCCAGTAGTGCCCCGGGGACCCAGTACTTC

d_gene: -
abundance: once
v_gene: TRBV7-9
j_gene: TRBJ2-7
CDR3aa: CASSLAPVYEQYF
CDR3nt: TGTGCCAGCAGCTTAGCCCCCGTATACGAGCAGTACTTC

d_gene: -
abundance: -
v_gene: TRBV23-1
j_gene: TRBJ2-7
CDR3aa: CASSHLGHSYEQYF
CDR3nt: TGCGCCAGCAGTCACTTGGGACACTCCTACGAGCAGTACTTC

d_gene: -
abundance: -
v_gene: TRBV5-1
j_gene: TRBJ1-2
CDR3aa: CASTGGAYGYTF
CDR3nt: TGCGCCAGCACGGGGGGAGCCTATGGCTACACCTTC

d_gene: TRBD1
abundance: -
v_gene: TRBV3-1/TRBV3-2
j_gene: TRBJ2-7
CDR3aa: CASSTTTTGGLGEQYF
CDR3nt: TGTGCCAGCAGCACAACAACGACAGGGGGCTTGGGCGAGCAGTACTTC

d_gene: TRBD2
abundance: -
v_gene: TRBV6-2/TRBV6-3
j_gene: TRBJ2-7
CDR3aa: CASSHDRYGTSGRNEQYF
CDR3nt: TGTGCCAGCAGTCACGACCGATACGGGACTAGCGGGAGAAACGAGCAGTACTTC